This section outlines one T cell receptor beta chain sequence together with its context. The data were taken from a study of blood T cell repertoires in COVID-19. Study as a whole: Samples representing acute and convalescent COVID-19 were sourced from the United States, Italy and Spain. The cDNA or gDNA used as material had been derived from T cells, B-cell-depleted T cells, or PBMCs.

Original processing notes: Amplification of reference gene primers provided the estimated nucleated cell counts. Here immunoSEQ multiplex PCR was the method, and the copy in TCRdb shows in-frame clones only, minus some. D and trimming come from the DNA, and the V and J calls and clone size come from that table. The sample shows roughly 19,000 clones, approximately 91% of them seen only once. The CDR3 sequence is 14 residues long. V lost 4 bases, J lost 4 bases, and 13 bases lay in between. In germline, CDR1 is LGHDT, CDR2 YNNKEL (reference sequence). The sample comprised peripheral blood. The sequence was collected from a human donor in a cohort sampled during active COVID-19. This sequence joins TRBV3-1 (or the pseudogene TRBV3-2) and TRBJ1-2; D unresolved. The CDR3 spells CASSLTEETYGYTF. Here the CDR3 DNA reads TGTGCCAGCAGCCTCACTGAGGAAACCTATGGCTACACCTTC.